This TCR beta chain originates from a study of blood T cell repertoires in COVID-19 (dated by TCRdb to the early 2020s). For context, the study as a whole: Samples from collaborators originated in the United States, Italy and Spain and spanned both the acute and convalescent phases of COVID-19. Deeply sampled blood TCRbeta repertoires from subjects exposed to, actively infected with, or recovered from COVID-19 were included in the dataset. The prospective study material was composed of cDNA or gDNA derived from T cells, B-cell-depleted T cells, or PBMCs. The repertoires were released in a freely available public database intended as a resource for research on the immune response to SARS-CoV-2. The samples were drawn from the first 160 participants of the ongoing ImmuneRACE study and from roughly 1,300 subjects provided by 6 global collaborators. Where HLA class I and class II types were available, the types were taken from metadata supplied by the sample provider, not from assay-based typing. A de-identified subject ID, COVID-19 status, age in years and sex were almost always included in the sample metadata. The full study reports these points: How much clinical and demographic metadata was included differed by source and by participant, and the metadata was provided uncurated.

Clipping removes 2 bases from V and 4 bases from J, with 7 as the unmatched junction base count. Counted from cysteine to phenylalanine, this CDR3 has 15 amino acids. Of the read, only the CDR3 DNA is kept; its 45 bases are in frame from base 1. The CDR1 and CDR2 encoded by the germline V gene are SGHRS and YFSETQ. TCRbeta CDR3 regions were amplified from genomic DNA using the immunoSEQ Assay, a bias-controlled multiplex PCR. The authors' analysis ran thus. Within the assay, amplification of reference gene primers was used to estimate how many nucleated cells each sample contained. To quantify the absolute abundance of each unique TCRbeta CDR3 rearrangement, sequence reads were collapsed and filtered. Productive Simpson clonality was computed per sample as the square root of Simpson's diversity index over productive rearrangements. TCRdb holds this immuneACCESS table with in-frame rearrangements only. Some clones are missing; in checked studies, unresolved V genes explain under half, and the rest has no known cause. V, J and clone size were drawn from that table, and D and trimming were deduced from the DNA. The sample contains approximately 180,000 clones, around 80% of them found a single time. The top ten clones comprise around 16% of the sample.

Concerning this clone itself: What antigen it recognizes has not been identified. No per-base quality is available; no much larger clone lies one base away.

Participants in the prospective study were aged roughly 18 to 90 years, lived in 24 United States geographic areas, and enrolled through a virtual design. In the prospective study, cohorts were assigned on the basis of participant-reported clinical history obtained from a screening survey and a study questionnaire. In the prospective study, whole blood, serum and a nasopharyngeal or oropharyngeal swab were collected from each participant by mobile phlebotomists. Prospective study participants could optionally give additional blood draws and questionnaires over an approximately two-month period. Before DNA extraction, blood samples from the prospective study were shipped at room temperature or frozen.

Sequencing input: PBMCs or T cells enriched from blood (not recorded which). The sequence was collected from a woman between 50 and 59 years old with acute COVID-19. The chain is encoded by TRBV5-1 joined to TRBJ2-5; 8 bases in between match TRBD2. The CDR3 in this case is CASSFSGAGGETQYF. The bases are TGCGCCAGCAGCTTTAGCGGGGCCGGGGGAGAGACCCAGTACTTC.